A selection of T cell receptor beta chains follows, all from one sample in a study of blood T cell repertoires in COVID-19. This table comes from immunoSEQ multiplex PCR, and its TCRdb copy is limited to in-frame clones, with some not included. The sample has about 230,000 clones; roughly 90% are singletons. The specimen sequenced was PBMCs or T cells enriched from blood (not recorded which). Receptors were obtained from a woman in her twenties or thirties with acute COVID-19. Both conserved end residues are part of each CDR3. Fields, in order: clone size, D gene, J gene, V gene, CDR3 protein, CDR3 DNA. D genes are given only for firm matches. Only part of the rows carry a size: once, few, many, or a class if the clone is expanded.

clone_size: NA
d_call: NA
j_call: TRBJ1-1
v_call: TRBV6-6
cdr3_aa: CASSHTENTEAFF
cdr3_nt: TGTGCCAGCAGCCACACAGAGAACACTGAAGCTTTCTTT

clone_size: once
d_call: NA
j_call: TRBJ2-1
v_call: TRBV3-1/TRBV3-2
cdr3_aa: CASGTGSYNEQFF
cdr3_nt: TGTGCCAGCGGGACTGGATCCTACAATGAGCAGTTCTTC

clone_size: NA
d_call: NA
j_call: TRBJ2-1
v_call: TRBV13
cdr3_aa: CASSSGRLAPLGNEQFF
cdr3_nt: TGTGCCAGCAGCTCCGGCAGGCTAGCCCCTTTGGGCAATGAGCAGTTCTTC

clone_size: NA
d_call: NA
j_call: TRBJ1-2
v_call: TRBV28
cdr3_aa: CASSSSRNYGYTF
cdr3_nt: TGTGCCAGCAGTTCCTCCAGGAACTATGGCTACACCTTC

clone_size: NA
d_call: TRBD2
j_call: TRBJ2-3
v_call: TRBV7-6
cdr3_aa: CASSFLLAGGPDTQYF
cdr3_nt: TGTGCCAGCAGTTTCCTCCTAGCGGGGGGGCCGGATACGCAGTATTTT

clone_size: NA
d_call: NA
j_call: TRBJ2-7
v_call: TRBV6-5
cdr3_aa: CASSYRGHEQYF
cdr3_nt: TGTGCCAGCAGTTATAGGGGCCACGAGCAGTACTTC

clone_size: NA
d_call: TRBD2
j_call: TRBJ2-7
v_call: TRBV5-6
cdr3_aa: CASSETSGGPWEQYF
cdr3_nt: TGTGCCAGCAGCGAGACTAGCGGGGGGCCATGGGAGCAGTACTTC

clone_size: once
d_call: NA
j_call: TRBJ2-5
v_call: TRBV12-5
cdr3_aa: CASGPIGYQETQYF
cdr3_nt: TGTGCTAGTGGTCCTATCGGGTACCAAGAGACCCAGTACTTC

clone_size: NA
d_call: NA
j_call: TRBJ1-3
v_call: TRBV25-1
cdr3_aa: CASSEDKISGNTIYF
cdr3_nt: TGTGCCAGCAGTGAGGACAAGATCTCTGGAAACACCATATATTTT

clone_size: NA
d_call: NA
j_call: TRBJ1-2
v_call: TRBV5-5
cdr3_aa: CASSLVPGMDGYTF
cdr3_nt: TGTGCCAGCAGCTTGGTCCCAGGGATGGATGGCTACACCTTC

clone_size: NA
d_call: NA
j_call: TRBJ1-6
v_call: TRBV6-5
cdr3_aa: CASTQESSYNSPLHF
cdr3_nt: TGTGCCAGCACCCAGGAAAGCTCCTATAATTCACCCCTCCACTTT

clone_size: NA
d_call: NA
j_call: TRBJ2-3
v_call: TRBV4-2
cdr3_aa: CASSQENREWGLDTQYF
cdr3_nt: TGTGCCAGCAGCCAGGAAAACAGGGAATGGGGATTGGATACGCAGTATTTT

clone_size: NA
d_call: NA
j_call: TRBJ2-5
v_call: TRBV3-1/TRBV3-2
cdr3_aa: CASSPAGGPGIETQYF
cdr3_nt: TGTGCCAGCAGCCCAGCCGGTGGTCCCGGGATCGAGACCCAGTACTTC

clone_size: NA
d_call: NA
j_call: TRBJ2-3
v_call: TRBV15
cdr3_aa: CATSRERGWKDTQYF
cdr3_nt: TGTGCCACCAGCAGAGAGCGGGGATGGAAAGATACGCAGTATTTT

clone_size: few
d_call: TRBD1
j_call: TRBJ1-2
v_call: TRBV27
cdr3_aa: CASSSPSRQGASNYGYTF
cdr3_nt: TGTGCCAGCAGTTCCCCCTCAAGACAGGGGGCCTCTAACTATGGCTACACCTTC

clone_size: NA
d_call: NA
j_call: TRBJ2-3
v_call: TRBV5-1
cdr3_aa: CASNVVRSTGTDTQYF
cdr3_nt: TGCGCCAGCAACGTCGTACGCTCTACAGGCACAGATACGCAGTATTTT

clone_size: NA
d_call: NA
j_call: TRBJ2-1
v_call: TRBV19
cdr3_aa: CASSIGELYNEQFF
cdr3_nt: TGTGCCAGTAGTATAGGAGAATTATACAATGAGCAGTTCTTC